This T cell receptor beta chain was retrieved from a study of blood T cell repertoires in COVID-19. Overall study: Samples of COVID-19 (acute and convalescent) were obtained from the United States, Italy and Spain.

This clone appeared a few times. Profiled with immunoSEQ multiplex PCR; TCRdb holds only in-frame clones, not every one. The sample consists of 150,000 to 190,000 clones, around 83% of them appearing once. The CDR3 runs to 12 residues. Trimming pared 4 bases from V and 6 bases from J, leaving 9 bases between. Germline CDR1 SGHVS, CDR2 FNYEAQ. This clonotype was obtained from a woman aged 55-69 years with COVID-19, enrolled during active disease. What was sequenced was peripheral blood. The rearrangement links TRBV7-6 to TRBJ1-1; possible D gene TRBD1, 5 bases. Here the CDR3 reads CASSSSGPEAFF. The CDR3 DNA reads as TGTGCCAGCAGCTCCTCAGGGCCTGAAGCTTTCTTT.